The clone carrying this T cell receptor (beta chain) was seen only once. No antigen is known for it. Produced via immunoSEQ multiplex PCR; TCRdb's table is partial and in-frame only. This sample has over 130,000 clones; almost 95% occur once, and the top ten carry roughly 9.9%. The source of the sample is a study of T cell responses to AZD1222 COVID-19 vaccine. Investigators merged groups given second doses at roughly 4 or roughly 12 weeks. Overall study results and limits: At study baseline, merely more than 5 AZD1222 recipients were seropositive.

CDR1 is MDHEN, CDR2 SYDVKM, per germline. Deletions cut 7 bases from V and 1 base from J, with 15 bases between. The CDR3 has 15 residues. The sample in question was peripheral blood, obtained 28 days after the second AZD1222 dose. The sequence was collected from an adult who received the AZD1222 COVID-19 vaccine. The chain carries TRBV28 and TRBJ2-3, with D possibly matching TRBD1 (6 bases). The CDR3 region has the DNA TGTGCCAGCACCTCGGACAGTTACCGCACAGATACGCAGTATTTT. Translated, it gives CASTSDSYRTDTQYF.